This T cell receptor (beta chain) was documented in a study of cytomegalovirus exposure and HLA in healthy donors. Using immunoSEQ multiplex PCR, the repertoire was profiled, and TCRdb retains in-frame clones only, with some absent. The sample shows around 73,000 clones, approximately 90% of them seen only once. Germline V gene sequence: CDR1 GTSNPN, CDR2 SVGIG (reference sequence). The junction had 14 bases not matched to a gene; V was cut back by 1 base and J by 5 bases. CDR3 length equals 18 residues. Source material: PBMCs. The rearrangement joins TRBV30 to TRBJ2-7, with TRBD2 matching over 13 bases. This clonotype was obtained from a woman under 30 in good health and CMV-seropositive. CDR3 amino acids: CAWSDPLTSGRAWNEQYF. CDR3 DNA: TGTGCCTGGAGTGACCCGCTAACTAGCGGGAGGGCCTGGAACGAGCAGTACTTC.